The rows below give T cell receptor beta chains drawn from one sample of a study of OX40 agonist ivuxolimab in advanced cancers. The table came from immunoSEQ multiplex PCR; TCRdb's copy has only in-frame clones and leaves some out. The sample carries just over 70,000 clones, 84% recorded once. Sequences were derived from CD4+ or CD8+ T cells sorted from blood, sampled in a trial of the OX40 agonist ivuxolimab. These receptors came from an adult with an advanced solid tumor such as melanoma, head and neck, liver or kidney cancer. CDR3s include the opening cysteine and the closing phenylalanine or tryptophan. The order of the fields is J gene, V gene, clone size, D gene, CDR3 protein, CDR3 DNA. D genes are given only for firm matches. Clone size is given for some rows only: seen once, a few or many times, or a class if the clone is expanded.

j_call: TRBJ2-7
v_call: TRBV7-9
clone_size: .
d_call: .
cdr3_aa: CASSRQTSEQYF
cdr3_nt: TGTGCCAGCAGCCGACAGACCAGCGAGCAGTACTTC

j_call: TRBJ1-5
v_call: TRBV7-2
clone_size: once
d_call: .
cdr3_aa: CASSLGPRNQPQHF
cdr3_nt: TGTGCCAGCAGCTTGGGACCGCGCAATCAGCCCCAGCATTTT

j_call: TRBJ2-7
v_call: TRBV7-3
clone_size: .
d_call: TRBD1
cdr3_aa: CASSLKGQELSYEQYF
cdr3_nt: TGTGCCAGCAGCTTAAAAGGACAGGAACTCTCCTACGAGCAGTACTTC

j_call: TRBJ2-3
v_call: TRBV29-1
clone_size: .
d_call: TRBD1
cdr3_aa: CSVLARDSSRGTDTQYF
cdr3_nt: TGCAGCGTTCTGGCCCGGGACAGCAGCCGAGGAACAGATACGCAGTATTTT

j_call: TRBJ2-1
v_call: TRBV6-1
clone_size: once
d_call: .
cdr3_aa: CASISKSSYNEQFF
cdr3_nt: TGTGCCAGCATTTCGAAGAGCTCCTACAATGAGCAGTTCTTC

j_call: TRBJ1-2
v_call: TRBV18
clone_size: .
d_call: TRBD1
cdr3_aa: CASSNQGDENYGYTF
cdr3_nt: TGTGCCAGCTCTAACCAGGGGGATGAAAACTATGGCTACACCTTC

j_call: TRBJ2-5
v_call: TRBV19
clone_size: .
d_call: TRBD2
cdr3_aa: CASSMFPQLAGKLRETQYF
cdr3_nt: TGTGCCAGTAGTATGTTCCCACAACTAGCGGGGAAACTGAGGGAGACCCAGTACTTC

j_call: TRBJ2-3
v_call: TRBV5-1
clone_size: .
d_call: .
cdr3_aa: CASSLIHWSGVLGNPGTDTQYF
cdr3_nt: TGCGCCAGCAGCCTTATACATTGGTCTGGGGTTTTGGGGAACCCGGGCACAGATACGCAGTATTTT

j_call: TRBJ2-2
v_call: TRBV7-8
clone_size: .
d_call: .
cdr3_aa: CATSWGANTGELFF
cdr3_nt: TGTGCCACCAGCTGGGGGGCGAACACCGGGGAGCTGTTTTTT

j_call: TRBJ2-5
v_call: TRBV5-4
clone_size: .
d_call: .
cdr3_aa: CASSLGGGETQYF
cdr3_nt: TGTGCCAGCAGCTTGGGAGGGGGGGAGACCCAGTACTTC

j_call: TRBJ1-2
v_call: TRBV30
clone_size: once
d_call: .
cdr3_aa: CAWTATGLGYTF
cdr3_nt: TGTGCCTGGACGGCTACAGGGCTCGGCTACACCTTC

j_call: TRBJ2-1
v_call: TRBV28
clone_size: .
d_call: TRBD2
cdr3_aa: CASRGIGGRAANEQFF
cdr3_nt: TGTGCCAGCAGAGGTATTGGCGGGAGGGCCGCGAATGAGCAGTTCTTC

j_call: TRBJ2-1
v_call: TRBV4-1
clone_size: .
d_call: .
cdr3_aa: CASSRLTTQVEINEQFF
cdr3_nt: TGCGCCAGCAGCCGACTAACAACCCAAGTCGAGATCAATGAGCAGTTCTTC